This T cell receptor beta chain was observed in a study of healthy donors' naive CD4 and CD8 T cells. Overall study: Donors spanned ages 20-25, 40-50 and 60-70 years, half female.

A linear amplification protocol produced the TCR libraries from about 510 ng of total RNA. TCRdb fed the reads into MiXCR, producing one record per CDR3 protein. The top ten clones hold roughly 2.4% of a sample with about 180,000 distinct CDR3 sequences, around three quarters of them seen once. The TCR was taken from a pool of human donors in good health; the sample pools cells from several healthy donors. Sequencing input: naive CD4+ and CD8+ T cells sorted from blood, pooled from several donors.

CDR3 nucleotides: TGTGCCAGCAGCTTCGACAGGGGAGTGGGCCAGTACTTC. This sequence encodes CASSFDRGVGQYF. V usage is TRBV7-9 and J usage is TRBJ2-5, with TRBD1 matching 8 bases. The CDR3 extends over 13 amino acids. With 3 bases clipped from V and 10 bases from J, the junction kept 7 bases outside the gene matches. Germline loops: CDR1 SEHNR, CDR2 FQNEAQ (reference sequence).